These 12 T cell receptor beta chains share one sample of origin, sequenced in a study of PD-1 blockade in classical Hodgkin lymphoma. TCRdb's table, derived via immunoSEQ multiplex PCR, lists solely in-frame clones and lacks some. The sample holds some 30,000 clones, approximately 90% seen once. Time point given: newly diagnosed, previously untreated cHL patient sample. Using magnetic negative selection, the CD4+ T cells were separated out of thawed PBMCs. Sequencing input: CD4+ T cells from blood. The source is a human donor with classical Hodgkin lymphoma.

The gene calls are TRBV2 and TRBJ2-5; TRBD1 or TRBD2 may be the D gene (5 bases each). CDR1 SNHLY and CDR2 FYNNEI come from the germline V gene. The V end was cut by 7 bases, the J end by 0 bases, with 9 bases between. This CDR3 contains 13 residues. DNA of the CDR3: TGTGCCAGCATCCGGGACCACCAAGAGACCCAGTACTTC. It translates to CASIRDHQETQYF.

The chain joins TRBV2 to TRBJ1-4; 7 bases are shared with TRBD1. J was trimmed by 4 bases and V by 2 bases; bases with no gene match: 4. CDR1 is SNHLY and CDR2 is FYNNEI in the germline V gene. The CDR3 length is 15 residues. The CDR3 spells CASSEMGQINEKLFF. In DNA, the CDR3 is TGTGCCAGCAGTGAAATGGGACAGATTAATGAAAAACTGTTTTTT.

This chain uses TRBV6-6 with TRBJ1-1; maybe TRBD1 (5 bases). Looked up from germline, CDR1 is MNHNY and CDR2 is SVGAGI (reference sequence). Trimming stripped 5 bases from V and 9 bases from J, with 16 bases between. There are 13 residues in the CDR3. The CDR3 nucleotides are TGTGCCAGCAGTCCGCAGTTCAGGGACCAAGCTTTCTTT. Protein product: CASSPQFRDQAFF.

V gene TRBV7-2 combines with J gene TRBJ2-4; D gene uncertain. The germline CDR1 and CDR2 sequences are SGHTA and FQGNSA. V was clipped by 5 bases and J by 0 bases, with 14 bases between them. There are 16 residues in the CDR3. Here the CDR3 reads CASSLLAQLAKNIQYF. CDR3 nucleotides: TGTGCCAGCAGCCTTCTGGCGCAACTAGCCAAAAACATTCAGTACTTC. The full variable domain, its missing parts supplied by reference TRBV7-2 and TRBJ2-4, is GAGVSQSPSNKVTEKGKDVELRCDPISGHTALYWYRQSLGQGLEFLIYFQGNSAPDKSGLPSDRFSAERTGGSVSTLTIQRTQQEDSAVYLCASSLLAQLAKNIQYFGAGTRLSVL.

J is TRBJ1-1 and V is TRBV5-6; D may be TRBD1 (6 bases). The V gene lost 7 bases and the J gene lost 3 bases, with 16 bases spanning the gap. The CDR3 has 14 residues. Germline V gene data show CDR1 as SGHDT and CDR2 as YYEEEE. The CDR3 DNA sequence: TGTGCCAGCCTCCACCGGACAGCCGACACTGAAGCTTTCTTT. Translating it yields CASLHRTADTEAFF.

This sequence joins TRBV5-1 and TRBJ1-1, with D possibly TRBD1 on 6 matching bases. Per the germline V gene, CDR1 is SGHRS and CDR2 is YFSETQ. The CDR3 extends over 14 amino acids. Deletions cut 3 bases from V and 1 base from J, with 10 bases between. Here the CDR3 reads CASSSGVPNTEAFF. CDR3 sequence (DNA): TGCGCCAGCAGCTCAGGGGTCCCGAACACTGAAGCTTTCTTT.

The CDR3 sequence is CASSLSGPLKVAFF. DNA of the CDR3: TGCGCCAGCAGCTTAAGCGGGCCTCTAAAGGTAGCTTTCTTT. The chain has TRBV5-1 and TRBJ1-1, with unresolved D. The CDR3 is 14 amino acids. V lost 2 bases and J lost 10, with 18 bases in between. Germline loops: CDR1 SGHRS, CDR2 YFSETQ.

CDR3 DNA sequence: TGCGCCAGCAGCTTGGTGGGACAGGGGGGCGGCTACACCTTC. Encoded protein: CASSLVGQGGGYTF. The chain couples TRBV5-1 to TRBJ1-2; 11 bases fit TRBD1. The CDR3 sequence is 14 residues long. Germline V gene data show CDR1 as SGHRS and CDR2 as YFSETQ. V was clipped by 0 bases and J by 8 bases; unmatched bases: 3.

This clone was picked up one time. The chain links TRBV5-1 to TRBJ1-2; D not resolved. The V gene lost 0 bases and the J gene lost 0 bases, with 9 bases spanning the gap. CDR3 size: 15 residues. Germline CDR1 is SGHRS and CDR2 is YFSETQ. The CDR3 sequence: CASSLAESTNYGYTF. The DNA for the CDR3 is TGCGCCAGCAGCTTGGCCGAGTCAACTAACTATGGCTACACCTTC. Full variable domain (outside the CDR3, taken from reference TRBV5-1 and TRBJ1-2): KAGVTQTPRYLIKTRGQQVTLSCSPISGHRSVSWYQQTPGQGLQFLFEYFSETQRNKGNFPGRFSGRQFSNSRSEMNVSTLELGDSALYLCASSLAESTNYGYTFGSGTRLTVV.

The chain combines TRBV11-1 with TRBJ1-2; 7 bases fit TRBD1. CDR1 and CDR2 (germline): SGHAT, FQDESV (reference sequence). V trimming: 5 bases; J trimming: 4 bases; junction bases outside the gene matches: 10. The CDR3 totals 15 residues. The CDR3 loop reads CASSPFTGATYGYTF. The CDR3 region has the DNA TGTGCCAGCAGCCCGTTTACAGGGGCAACCTATGGCTACACCTTC.

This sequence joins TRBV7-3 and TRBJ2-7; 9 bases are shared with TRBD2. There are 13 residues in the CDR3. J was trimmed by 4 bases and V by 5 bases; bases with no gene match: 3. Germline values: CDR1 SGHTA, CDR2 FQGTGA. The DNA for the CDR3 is TGTGCCAGCAGCGAGGGACTAGCATACGAGCAGTACTTC. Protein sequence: CASSEGLAYEQYF.

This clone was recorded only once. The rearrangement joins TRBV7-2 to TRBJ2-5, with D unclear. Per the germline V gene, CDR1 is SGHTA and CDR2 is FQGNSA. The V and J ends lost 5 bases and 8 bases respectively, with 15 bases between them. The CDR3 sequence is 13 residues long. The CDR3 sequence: CASSPAPRVTQYF. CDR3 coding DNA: TGTGCCAGCAGCCCGGCCCCCCGGGTTACCCAGTACTTC.